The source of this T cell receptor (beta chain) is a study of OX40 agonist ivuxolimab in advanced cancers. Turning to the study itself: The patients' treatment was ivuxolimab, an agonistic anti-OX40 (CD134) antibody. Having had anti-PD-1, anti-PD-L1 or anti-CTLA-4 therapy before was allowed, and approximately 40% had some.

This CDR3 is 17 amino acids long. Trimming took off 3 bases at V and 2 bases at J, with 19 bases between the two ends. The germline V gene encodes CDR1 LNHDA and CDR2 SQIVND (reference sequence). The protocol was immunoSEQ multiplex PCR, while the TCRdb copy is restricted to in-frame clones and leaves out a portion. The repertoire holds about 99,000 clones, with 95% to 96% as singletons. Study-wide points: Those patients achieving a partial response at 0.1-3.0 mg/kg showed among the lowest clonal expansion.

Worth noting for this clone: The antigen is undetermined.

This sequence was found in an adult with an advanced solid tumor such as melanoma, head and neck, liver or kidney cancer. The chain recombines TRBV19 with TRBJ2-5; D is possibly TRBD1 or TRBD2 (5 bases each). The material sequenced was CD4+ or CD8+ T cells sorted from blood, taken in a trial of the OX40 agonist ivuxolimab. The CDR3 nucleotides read TGTGCCAGTAGTATTTCACTATCGAAGTGGGGGCAAGAGACCCAGTACTTC. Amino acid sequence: CASSISLSKWGQETQYF.